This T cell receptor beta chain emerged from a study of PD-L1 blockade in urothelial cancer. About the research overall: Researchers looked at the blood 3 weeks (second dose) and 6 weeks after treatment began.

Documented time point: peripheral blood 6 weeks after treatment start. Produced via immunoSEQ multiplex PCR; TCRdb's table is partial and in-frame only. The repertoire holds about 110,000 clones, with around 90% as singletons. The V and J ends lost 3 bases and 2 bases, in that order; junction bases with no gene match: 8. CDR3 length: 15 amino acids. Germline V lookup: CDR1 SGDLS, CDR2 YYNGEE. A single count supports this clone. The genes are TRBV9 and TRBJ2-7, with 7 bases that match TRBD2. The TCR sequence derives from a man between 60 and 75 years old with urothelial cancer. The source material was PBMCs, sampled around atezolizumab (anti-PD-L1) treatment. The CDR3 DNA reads TGTGCCAGCAGCGAGGGTAGCGGGTCCGCCTACGAGCAGTACTTC. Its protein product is CASSEGSGSAYEQYF. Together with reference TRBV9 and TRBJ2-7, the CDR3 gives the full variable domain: DSGVTQTPKHLITATGQRVTLRCSPRSGDLSVYWYQQSLDQGLQFLIQYYNGEERAKGNILERFSAQQFPDLHSELNLSSLELGDSALYFCASSEGSGSAYEQYFGPGTRLTVT.